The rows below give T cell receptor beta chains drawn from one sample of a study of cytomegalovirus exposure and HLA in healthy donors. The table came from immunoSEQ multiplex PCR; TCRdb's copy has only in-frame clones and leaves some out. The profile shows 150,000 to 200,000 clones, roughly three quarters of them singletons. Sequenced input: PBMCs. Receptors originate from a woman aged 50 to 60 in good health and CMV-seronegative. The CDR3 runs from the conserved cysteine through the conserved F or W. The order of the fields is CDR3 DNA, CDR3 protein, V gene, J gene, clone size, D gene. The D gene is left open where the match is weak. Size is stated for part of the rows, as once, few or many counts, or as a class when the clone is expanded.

TGTGCCAGCAGCTTATTTCCGGGACAGACTAATGAAAAACTGTTTTTT,CASSLFPGQTNEKLFF,TRBV7-2,TRBJ1-4,few,TRBD1
TGCGCCAGCAGCCAAGTTCGGGGGGAACAAGAGACCCAGTACTTC,CASSQVRGEQETQYF,TRBV4-3,TRBJ2-5,few,TRBD2
TGTGCCAGCAGCTTTGCCGGGACAGGGGGCTACGAGCAGTACTTC,CASSFAGTGGYEQYF,TRBV7-9,TRBJ2-7,.,TRBD1
TGTGCCAGTAGTATAGAACAGGGGAGCACCGGGGAGCTGTTTTTT,CASSIEQGSTGELFF,TRBV19,TRBJ2-2,.,TRBD1
TGTGCCAGCAGCTTATCTCCGACGGACTCCTATGGCTACACCTTC,CASSLSPTDSYGYTF,TRBV5-6,TRBJ1-2,once,.
TGTGCCATCAAGGGACAGGGGACAGATACGCAGTATTTT,CAIKGQGTDTQYF,TRBV10-3,TRBJ2-3,.,TRBD1
TGTGCCAGCAGCTTAGAGGGGGGGGGACGAAGCACAGATACGCAGTATTTT,CASSLEGGGRSTDTQYF,TRBV7-2,TRBJ2-3,.,.
TGTGCCAGCAGCTTAGGTTTAGCGGCTAGTCTCCCGAACTTC,CASSLGLAASLPNF,TRBV7-3,TRBJ2-5,.,.
TGTGCCAGCAGCTTACTATTATTCGACAGGAACACTGAAGCTTTCTTT,CASSLLLFDRNTEAFF,TRBV7-2,TRBJ1-1,.,.
TGTGCCAGCAGCCAAGGGACCGGGACAGGGAGCTACGAGCAGTACTTC,CASSQGTGTGSYEQYF,TRBV4-2,TRBJ2-7,few,TRBD1
TGTGCCAGCAGCGAGGGACAGGCCTACGAGCAGTACTTC,CASSEGQAYEQYF,TRBV13,TRBJ2-7,.,TRBD1
TGTGCCATCAGCGCCTCGGGGACTGGGGCCAACGTCCTGACTTTC,CAISASGTGANVLTF,TRBV10-3,TRBJ2-6,.,.
TGTGCCAGCAGTCTGACTGAAGCTTTCTTT,CASSLTEAFF,TRBV28,TRBJ1-1,.,.
TGTGCCTGGACACTTGGGGGGGGGCGTCCTTTTGGGCCCCTCCACTTT,CAWTLGGGRPFGPLHF,TRBV30,TRBJ1-6,.,.
TGCAGCGCCGCGGTCCAGGGGCCGTTAGACACCATATATTTT,CSAAVQGPLDTIYF,TRBV29-1,TRBJ1-3,.,.
TGTGCCAGCAGTTTTATCCCCCGCTATTTGGGCTACACCTTC,CASSFIPRYLGYTF,TRBV27,TRBJ1-2,.,.
TGTGCCAGCAGCCACACTAGCGAGCAGTACTTC,CASSHTSEQYF,TRBV7-9,TRBJ2-7,few,.
TGTGCCAGCAGCCCCGGACAGGGGCCCAAGGAGAACACTGAAGCTTTCTTT,CASSPGQGPKENTEAFF,TRBV7-8,TRBJ1-1,.,TRBD1
TGTGCCAGCAGTGAAGCATACCAGGATTTTTATGGCAGGCAGCCCCAGCATTTT,CASSEAYQDFYGRQPQHF,TRBV2,TRBJ1-5,.,.
TGTGCCAGCAGACTACAGGGGGCGAACGAAAAACTGTTTTTT,CASRLQGANEKLFF,TRBV2,TRBJ1-4,.,TRBD1
TGCGCCAGCAGCTCCGTACAGAGCACCGGGGAGCTGTTTTTT,CASSSVQSTGELFF,TRBV5-1,TRBJ2-2,.,.
TGTGCCAGCAATAGACAAGACAACTATGGCTACACCTTC,CASNRQDNYGYTF,TRBV2,TRBJ1-2,few,.
TGTGCCAGCAGCGACGGAGGGGAAATAAACACTGAAGCTTTCTTT,CASSDGGEINTEAFF,TRBV9,TRBJ1-1,.,.
TGTGCCAGCAGCTTAGATCTGGCAGGAATGAACGGAAACACCATATATTTT,CASSLDLAGMNGNTIYF,TRBV11-2,TRBJ1-3,.,.
TGTGCCAGCAGCCCAACGGGGACAGGTTGGGGTGAGCAGTTCTTC,CASSPTGTGWGEQFF,TRBV7-9,TRBJ2-1,.,TRBD1